This T cell receptor beta chain was sequenced during a study of molecular identifiers for immune sequencing clone quantification. This clonotype has a single count. This may come from a read error, since a much larger clone is one base off. Germline CDR1 reads LGHNA; CDR2 reads YSLEER. There are 18 residues in the CDR3. TCRdb re-analysed the PCR reads in MiXCR, keeping a single row per CDR3 protein. This table has 600,000 to 650,000 distinct CDR3 sequences, about 20% appearing once. Sorting was used to obtain naive CD8 T cells (CD8+CD4-CCR7+CD45RA+). The chain employs TRBV4-3 and TRBJ1-3; unclear D gene. The source is a human donor in good health. Some libraries in this study had Jurkat cell RNA spiked in. Sequenced sample: naive CD8+ T cells from blood, with Jurkat cell RNA spiked in. As to subset: FACS-sorted CD8+CD4-CCR7+CD45RA+ naive T cells. The CDR3 coding sequence is TGCGCCAGCAGCCAAGATTCTAAAGGCCGGTACCCTGGAAACACCATGTATTTT. Amino acid sequence: CASSQDSKGRYPGNTMYF.